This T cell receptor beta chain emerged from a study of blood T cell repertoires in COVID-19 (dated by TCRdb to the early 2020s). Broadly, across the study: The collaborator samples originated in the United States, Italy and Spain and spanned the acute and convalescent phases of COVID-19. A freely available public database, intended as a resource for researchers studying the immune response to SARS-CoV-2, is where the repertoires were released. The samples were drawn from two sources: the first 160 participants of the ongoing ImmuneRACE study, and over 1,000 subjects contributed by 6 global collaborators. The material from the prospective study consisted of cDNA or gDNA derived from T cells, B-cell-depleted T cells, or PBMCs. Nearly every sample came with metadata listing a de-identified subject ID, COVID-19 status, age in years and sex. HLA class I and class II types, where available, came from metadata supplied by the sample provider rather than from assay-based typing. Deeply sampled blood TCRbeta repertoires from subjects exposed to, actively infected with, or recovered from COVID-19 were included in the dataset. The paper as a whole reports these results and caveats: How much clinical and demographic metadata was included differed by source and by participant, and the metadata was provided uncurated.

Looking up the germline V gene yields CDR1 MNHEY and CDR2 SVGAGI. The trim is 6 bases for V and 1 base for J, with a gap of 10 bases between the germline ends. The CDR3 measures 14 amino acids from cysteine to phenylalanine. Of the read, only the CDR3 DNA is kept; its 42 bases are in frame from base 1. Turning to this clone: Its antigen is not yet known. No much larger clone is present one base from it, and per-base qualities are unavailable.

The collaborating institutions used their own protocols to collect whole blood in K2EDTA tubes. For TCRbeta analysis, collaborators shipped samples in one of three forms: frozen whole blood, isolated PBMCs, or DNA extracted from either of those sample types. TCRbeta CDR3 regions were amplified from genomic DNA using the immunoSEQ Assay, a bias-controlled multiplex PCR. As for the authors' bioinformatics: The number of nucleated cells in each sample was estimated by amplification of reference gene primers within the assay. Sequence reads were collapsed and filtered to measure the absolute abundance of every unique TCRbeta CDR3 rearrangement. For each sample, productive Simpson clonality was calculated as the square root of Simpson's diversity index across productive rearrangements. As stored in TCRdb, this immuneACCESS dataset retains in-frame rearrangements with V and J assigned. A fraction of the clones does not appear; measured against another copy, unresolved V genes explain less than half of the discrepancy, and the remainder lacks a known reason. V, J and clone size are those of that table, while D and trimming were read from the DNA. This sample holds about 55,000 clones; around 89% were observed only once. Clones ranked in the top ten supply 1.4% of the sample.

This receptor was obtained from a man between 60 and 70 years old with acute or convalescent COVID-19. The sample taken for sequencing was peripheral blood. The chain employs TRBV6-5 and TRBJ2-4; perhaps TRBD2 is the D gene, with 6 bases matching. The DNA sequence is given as TGTGCCAGCAGGCCCCGGGAGGCCAAAAACATTCAGTACTTC. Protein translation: CASRPREAKNIQYF.